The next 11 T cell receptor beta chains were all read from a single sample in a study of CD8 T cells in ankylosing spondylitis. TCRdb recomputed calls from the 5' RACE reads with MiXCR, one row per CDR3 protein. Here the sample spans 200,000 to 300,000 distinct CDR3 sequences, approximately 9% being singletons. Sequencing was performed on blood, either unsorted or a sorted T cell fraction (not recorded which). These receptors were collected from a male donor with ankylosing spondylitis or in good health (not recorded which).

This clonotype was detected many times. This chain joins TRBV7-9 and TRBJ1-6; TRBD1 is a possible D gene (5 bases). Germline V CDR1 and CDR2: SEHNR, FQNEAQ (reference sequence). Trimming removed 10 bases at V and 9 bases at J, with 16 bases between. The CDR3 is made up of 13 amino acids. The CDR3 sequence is CATRASDISPLHF. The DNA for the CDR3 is TGTGCCACCAGGGCGTCAGATATTTCACCCCTCCACTTT. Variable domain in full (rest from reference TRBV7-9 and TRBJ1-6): DTGVSQNPRHKITKRGQNVTFRCDPISEHNRLYWYRQTLGQGPEFLTYFQNEAQLEKSRLLSDRFSAERPKGSFSTLEIQRTEQGDSAMYLCATRASDISPLHFGNGTRLTVT.

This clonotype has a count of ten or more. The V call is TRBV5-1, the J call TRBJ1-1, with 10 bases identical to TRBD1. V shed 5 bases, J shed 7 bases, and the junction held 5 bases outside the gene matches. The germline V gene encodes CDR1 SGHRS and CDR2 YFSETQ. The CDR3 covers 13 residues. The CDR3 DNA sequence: TGCGCCAGCAGGCCGACAGGGGGCCGTGAAGCTTTCTTT. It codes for CASRPTGGREAFF.

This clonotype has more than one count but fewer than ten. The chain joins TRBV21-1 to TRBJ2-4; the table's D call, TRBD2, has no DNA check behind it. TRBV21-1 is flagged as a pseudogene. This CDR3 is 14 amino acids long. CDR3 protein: CASSKEGGENIQYF. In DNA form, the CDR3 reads TGTGCCAGCAGCAAAGAGGGAGGGGAAAACATTCAGTACTTC.

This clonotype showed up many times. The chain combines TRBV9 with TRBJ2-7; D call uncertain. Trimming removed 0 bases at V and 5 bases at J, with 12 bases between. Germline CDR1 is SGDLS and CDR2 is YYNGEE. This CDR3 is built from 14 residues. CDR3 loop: CASSVGSASNEQYF. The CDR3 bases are TGTGCCAGCAGCGTAGGATCGGCTAGTAACGAGCAGTACTTC.

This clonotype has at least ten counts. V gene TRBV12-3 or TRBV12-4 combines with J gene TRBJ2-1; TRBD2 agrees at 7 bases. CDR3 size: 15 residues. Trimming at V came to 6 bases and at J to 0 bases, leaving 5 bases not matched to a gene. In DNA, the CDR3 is TGTGCCAGCAGATGGGGGGAGGGCTCCTACAATGAGCAGTTCTTC. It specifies CASRWGEGSYNEQFF.

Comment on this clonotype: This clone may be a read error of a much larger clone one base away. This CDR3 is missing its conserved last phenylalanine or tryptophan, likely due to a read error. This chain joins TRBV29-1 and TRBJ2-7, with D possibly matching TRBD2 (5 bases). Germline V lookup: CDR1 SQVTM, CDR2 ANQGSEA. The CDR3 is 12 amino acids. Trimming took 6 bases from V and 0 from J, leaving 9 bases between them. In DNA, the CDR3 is TGCAGCGTGGTAGCGAGCTCCTACGAGCAGTACCTC. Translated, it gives CSVVASSYEQYL.

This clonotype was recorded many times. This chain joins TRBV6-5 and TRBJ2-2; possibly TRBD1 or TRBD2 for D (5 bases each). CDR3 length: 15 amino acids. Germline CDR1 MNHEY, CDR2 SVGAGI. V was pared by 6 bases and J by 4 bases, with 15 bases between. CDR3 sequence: CASRLQDSGTGELFF. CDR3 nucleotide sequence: TGTGCCAGCAGATTACAGGACTCGGGCACCGGGGAGCTGTTTTTT.

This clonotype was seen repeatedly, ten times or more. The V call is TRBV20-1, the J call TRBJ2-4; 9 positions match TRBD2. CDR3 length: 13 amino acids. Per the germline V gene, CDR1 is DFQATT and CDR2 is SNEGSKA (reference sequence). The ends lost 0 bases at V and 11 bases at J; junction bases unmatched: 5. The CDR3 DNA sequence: TGCAGTGCTAGAGATCGTCGACTAGCGGTTCAGTACTTC. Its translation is CSARDRRLAVQYF.

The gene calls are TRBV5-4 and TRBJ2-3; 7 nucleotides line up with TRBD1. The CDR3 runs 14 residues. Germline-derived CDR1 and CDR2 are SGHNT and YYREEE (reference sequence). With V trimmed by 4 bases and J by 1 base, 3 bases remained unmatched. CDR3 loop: CASSVGTGTDTQYF. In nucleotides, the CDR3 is TGTGCCAGCAGCGTTGGGACAGGCACAGATACGCAGTATTTT.

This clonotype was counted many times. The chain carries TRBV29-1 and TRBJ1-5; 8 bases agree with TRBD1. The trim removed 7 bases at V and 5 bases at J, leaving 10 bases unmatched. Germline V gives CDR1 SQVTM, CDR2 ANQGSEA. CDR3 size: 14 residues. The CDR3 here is CSALSGQGHQPQHF. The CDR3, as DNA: TGCAGCGCTTTGAGTGGACAGGGCCATCAGCCCCAGCATTTT.

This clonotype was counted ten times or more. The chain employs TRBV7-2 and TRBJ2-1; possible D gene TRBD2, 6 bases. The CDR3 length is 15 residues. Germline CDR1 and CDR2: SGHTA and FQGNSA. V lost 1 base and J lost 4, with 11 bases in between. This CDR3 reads CASSLGSGRYNEQFF. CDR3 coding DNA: TGTGCCAGCAGCTTAGGGTCGGGGAGGTACAATGAGCAGTTCTTC. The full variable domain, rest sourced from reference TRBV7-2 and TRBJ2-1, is GAGVSQSPSNKVTEKGKDVELRCDPISGHTALYWYRQSLGQGLEFLIYFQGNSAPDKSGLPSDRFSAERTGGSVSTLTIQRTQQEDSAVYLCASSLGSGRYNEQFFGPGTRLTVL.